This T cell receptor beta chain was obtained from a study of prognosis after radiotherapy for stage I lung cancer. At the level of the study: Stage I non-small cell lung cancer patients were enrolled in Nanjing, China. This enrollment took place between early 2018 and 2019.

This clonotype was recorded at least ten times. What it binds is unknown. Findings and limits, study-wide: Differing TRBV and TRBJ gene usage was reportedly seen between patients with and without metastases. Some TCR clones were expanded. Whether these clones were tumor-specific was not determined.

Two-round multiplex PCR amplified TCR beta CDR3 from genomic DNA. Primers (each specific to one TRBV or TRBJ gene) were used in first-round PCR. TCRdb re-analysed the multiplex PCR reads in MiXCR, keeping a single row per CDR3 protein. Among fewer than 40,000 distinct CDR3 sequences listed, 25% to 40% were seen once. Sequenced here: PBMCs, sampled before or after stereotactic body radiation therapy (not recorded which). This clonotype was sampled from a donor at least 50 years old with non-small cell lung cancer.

The DNA of the CDR3 is TGTGCCACCGAGAGAAACTATGGCTACACCTTC. Translation gives CATERNYGYTF. The chain has TRBV19 and TRBJ1-2, with D uncertain. V was cut by 10 bases and J by 2 bases, with 8 bases left in between. The CDR3 has 11 amino acids. Germline V CDR1 and CDR2: LNHDA, SQIVND (reference sequence).